This T cell receptor beta chain was recorded in a study of blood T cell repertoires in COVID-19. Original methodology: Amplification of reference gene primers provided the estimated nucleated cell counts. TCRdb's table, derived via immunoSEQ multiplex PCR, lists solely in-frame clones and lacks some. That table gives V, J and clone size, and the DNA gave D and trimming. The sample carries about 94,000 clones, under 90% recorded once. The V gene lost 6 bases and the J gene lost 1 base, with 15 bases spanning the gap. Germline CDR1 is LNHDA and CDR2 is SQIVND (reference sequence). CDR3 size: 15 residues.

The TCR was taken from a human donor in a cohort sampled during active COVID-19. Sequenced material: peripheral blood. This rearrangement joins TRBV19 to TRBJ1-1; TRBD1 might be the D (6 bases). Here the CDR3 reads CASRGGLSWNTEAFF. Written as DNA, the CDR3 is TGTGCCAGTAGAGGGGGTCTAAGTTGGAACACTGAAGCTTTCTTT. Looking up the rest from reference TRBV19 and TRBJ1-1 gives the full variable domain: DGGITQSPKYLFRKEGQNVTLSCEQNLNHDAMYWYRQDPGQGLRLIYYSQIVNDFQKGDIAEGYSVSREKKESFPLTVTSAQKNPTAFYLCASRGGLSWNTEAFFGQGTRLTVV.